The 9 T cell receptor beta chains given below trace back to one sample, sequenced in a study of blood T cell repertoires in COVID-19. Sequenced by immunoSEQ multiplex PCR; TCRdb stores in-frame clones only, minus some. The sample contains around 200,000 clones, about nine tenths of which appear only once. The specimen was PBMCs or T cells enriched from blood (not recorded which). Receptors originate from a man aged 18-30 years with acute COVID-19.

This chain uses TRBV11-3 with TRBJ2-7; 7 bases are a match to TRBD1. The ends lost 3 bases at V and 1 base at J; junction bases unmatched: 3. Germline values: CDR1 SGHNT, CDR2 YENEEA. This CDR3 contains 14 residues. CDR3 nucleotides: TGTGCCAGCAGCTTCGGGGACAGATCCTACGAGCAGTACTTC. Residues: CASSFGDRSYEQYF.

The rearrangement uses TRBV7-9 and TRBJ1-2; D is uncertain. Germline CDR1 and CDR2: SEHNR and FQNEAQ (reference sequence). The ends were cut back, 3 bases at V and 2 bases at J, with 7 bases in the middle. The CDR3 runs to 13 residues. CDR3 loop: CASSLGDNYGYTF. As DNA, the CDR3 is TGTGCCAGCAGCTTGGGCGACAACTATGGCTACACCTTC.

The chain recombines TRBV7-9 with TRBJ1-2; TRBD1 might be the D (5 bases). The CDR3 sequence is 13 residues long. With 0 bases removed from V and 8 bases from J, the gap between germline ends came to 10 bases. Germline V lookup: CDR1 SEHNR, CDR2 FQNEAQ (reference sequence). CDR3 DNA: TGTGCCAGCAGCTTAGCAGCGGGACGCGGCTACACCTTC. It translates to CASSLAAGRGYTF.

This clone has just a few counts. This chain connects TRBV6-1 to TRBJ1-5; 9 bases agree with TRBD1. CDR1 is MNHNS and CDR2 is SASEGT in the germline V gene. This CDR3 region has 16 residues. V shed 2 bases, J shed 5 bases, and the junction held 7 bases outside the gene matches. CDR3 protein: CASSEILGQGDQPQHF. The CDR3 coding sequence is TGTGCCAGCAGTGAAATTTTGGGACAGGGTGATCAGCCCCAGCATTTT.

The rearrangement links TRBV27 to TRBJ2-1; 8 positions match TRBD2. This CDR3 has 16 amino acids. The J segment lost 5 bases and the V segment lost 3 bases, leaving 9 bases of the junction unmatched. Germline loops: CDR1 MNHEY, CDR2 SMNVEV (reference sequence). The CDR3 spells CASSLAPGRGDNEQFF. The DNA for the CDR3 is TGTGCCAGCAGTTTGGCTCCCGGGCGGGGGGACAATGAGCAGTTCTTC.

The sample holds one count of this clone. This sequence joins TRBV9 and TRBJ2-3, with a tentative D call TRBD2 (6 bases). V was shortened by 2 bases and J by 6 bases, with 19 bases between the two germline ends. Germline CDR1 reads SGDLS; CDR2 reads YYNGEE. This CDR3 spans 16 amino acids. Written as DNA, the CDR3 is TGTGCCAGCAGCGTCGGCCTAGCTGGAGCGGGCGATACGCAGTATTTT. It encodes CASSVGLAGAGDTQYF.

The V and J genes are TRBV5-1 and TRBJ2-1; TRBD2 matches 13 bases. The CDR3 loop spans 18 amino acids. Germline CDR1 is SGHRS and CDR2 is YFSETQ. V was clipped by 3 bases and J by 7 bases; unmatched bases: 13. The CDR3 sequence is CASSSRIRTSGSKNEQFF. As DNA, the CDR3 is TGCGCCAGCAGCTCGAGAATTAGGACTAGCGGGAGTAAGAATGAGCAGTTCTTC. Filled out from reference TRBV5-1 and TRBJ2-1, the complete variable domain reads KAGVTQTPRYLIKTRGQQVTLSCSPISGHRSVSWYQQTPGQGLQFLFEYFSETQRNKGNFPGRFSGRQFSNSRSEMNVSTLELGDSALYLCASSSRIRTSGSKNEQFFGPGTRLTVL.

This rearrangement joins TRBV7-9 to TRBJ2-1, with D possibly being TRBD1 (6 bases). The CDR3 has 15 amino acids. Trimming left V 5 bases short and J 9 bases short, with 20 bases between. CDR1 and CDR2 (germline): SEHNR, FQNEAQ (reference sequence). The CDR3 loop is CASSPSGTTYSEQFF. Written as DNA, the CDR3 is TGTGCCAGCAGCCCCTCCGGGACAACCTACTCTGAGCAGTTCTTC.

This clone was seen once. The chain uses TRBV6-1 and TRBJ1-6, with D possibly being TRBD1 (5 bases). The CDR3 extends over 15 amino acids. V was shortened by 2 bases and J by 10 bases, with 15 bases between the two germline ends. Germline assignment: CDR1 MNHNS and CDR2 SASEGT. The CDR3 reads CASSENPGGTSPLHF. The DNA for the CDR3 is TGTGCCAGCAGTGAAAATCCCGGGGGGACGTCACCCCTCCACTTT.